These 28 T cell receptor beta chains originate from one sample sequenced in a study of esophageal squamous cell carcinoma under preoperative chemotherapy listed by TCRdb under 2018. The protocol used for the library was PCR. Sequencer: HiSeq X Ten. The raw public data were reprocessed by TCRdb itself: fastp quality trimming at Q25, MiXCR clonotype calling, in-frame beta chains only. Merged by CDR3 protein, the rows form single entries marked with the most common genes and DNA. For this sample there are 30,000 or so distinct CDR3 sequences; approximately 51% appear just once. Clones ranked in the top ten supply around 23% of the sample. The time point tag for this specimen amounts to: after preoperative PTX-NDP chemotherapy. The sample was collected from a patient given preoperative chemotherapy. The source is a human donor with esophageal squamous cell carcinoma. The donor label of this sample is uncertain.

This chain links TRBV12-3 or TRBV12-4 with TRBJ2-6, with D possibly TRBD2 on 6 matching bases. This CDR3 has 18 residues. V was pared by 8 bases and J by 0 bases, with 20 bases between. CDR3 DNA: TGTGCCAGCGCGGCAGCCGGGGGTCTAGTCTCTGGGGCCAACGTCCTGACTTTC. Amino acid sequence: CASAAAGGLVSGANVLTF.

This clonotype was counted at least ten times. This sequence joins TRBV6-6 and TRBJ2-2; D is unresolved. V lost 8 bases and J lost 6, with 16 bases in between. CDR1 and CDR2 (germline): MNHNY, SVGAGI (reference sequence). The CDR3 consists of 14 residues. In DNA, the CDR3 is TGTGCCAGCGGCCAAACTACCACAGCCGGGGAGCTGTTTTTT. Translation: CASGQTTTAGELFF.

Turning to this clonotype: The final CDR3 position lacks the conserved phenylalanine or tryptophan, pointing to a likely read error. It is unclear where the CDR3 begins or ends on the DNA, so no DNA is shown, and the CDR3 is as TCRdb lists it. The chain joins TRBV11-1 to TRBJ2-3; no DNA check was done on the table's D call, TRBD1. Inclusive of both ends, the CDR3 amounts to 14 amino acids. The germline gives CDR1 SGHAT, CDR2 FQDESV (reference sequence). This CDR3 reads CASADQGTQETQYL.

V usage is TRBV28 and J usage is TRBJ2-6, with D perhaps being TRBD1 or TRBD2 (5 bases each). Per germline, CDR1 MDHEN and CDR2 SYDVKM. V dropped 8 bases and J dropped 0 bases, with 11 bases sitting between them. The CDR3 loop spans 15 amino acids. In DNA form, the CDR3 reads TGTGCCAGCGACGGGACGTACTCTGGGGCCAACGTCCTGACTTTC. It encodes CASDGTYSGANVLTF.

CDR3 region: CASSLWGNTIYF. The DNA of the CDR3 is TGTGCCAGCAGTTTGTGGGGGAACACCATATATTTT. The rearrangement joins TRBV12-3 or TRBV12-4 to TRBJ1-3; TRBD1 is a possible D gene (5 bases). The CDR3 totals 12 residues. Trimming pared 3 bases from V and 7 bases from J, leaving 7 bases between.

Regarding this clonotype: At one boundary the junction diverges from the germline segment, which might be a read error. This rearrangement joins TRBV7-8 to TRBJ2-4; D is perhaps TRBD2 (5 bases). The CDR3 totals 16 residues. Germline V gene lookup returns CDR1 SGHVS and CDR2 FQNEAQ. The CDR3 sequence: CASSDLAVGAKNTQYF. In DNA form, the CDR3 reads TGTGCCAGCAGCGACCTGGCGGTGGGAGCCAAAAACACTCAGTATTTC.

The V call is TRBV28, the J call TRBJ2-1; D gene unclear. V was pared by 2 bases and J by 2 bases, with 10 bases between. The CDR3 contains 15 residues. The germline V gene has CDR1 MDHEN and CDR2 SYDVKM. The CDR3 protein is CASSLGGSPYNEQFF. The CDR3 DNA follows: TGTGCCAGCAGTTTAGGTGGCAGCCCCTACAATGAGCAGTTCTTC.

This chain uses TRBV7-8 with TRBJ2-1; D call uncertain. Per germline, CDR1 SGHVS and CDR2 FQNEAQ. The CDR3 totals 12 residues. The V gene lost 1 base and the J gene lost 9 bases, with 7 bases spanning the gap. CDR3 sequence: CASSLDGPEQFF. The DNA of the CDR3 is TGTGCCAGCAGCTTAGACGGGCCTGAGCAGTTCTTC.

A word on this clonotype: Mismatch with germline at one junction end may stem from a read error. This chain uses TRBV7-2 with TRBJ2-5, with D perhaps matching TRBD1 or TRBD2 (6 bases each). The CDR3 length is 18 residues. The germline gives CDR1 SGHTA, CDR2 FQGNSA. The CDR3 loop is CASSLAGPGGRDQDTQYF. The CDR3 region has the DNA TGTGCCAGCAGCTTAGCGGGGCCCGGGGGCCGTGACCAAGACACCCAGTACTTC.

Here the CDR3 DNA reads TGTGCCAGCAGCTTCGATGGGCTAGCGGGGAATGAGCAGTTCTTC. Translated: CASSFDGLAGNEQFF. This chain joins TRBV7-2 and TRBJ2-1; 9 bases line up with TRBD2. This CDR3 spans 15 amino acids. Unmatched junction bases numbered 7, after V lost 3 bases and J lost 7 bases. Looked up from germline, CDR1 is SGHTA and CDR2 is FQGNSA.

The chain recombines TRBV7-2 with TRBJ2-5, with D possibly being TRBD1 or TRBD2 (6 bases each). The J call could be wrong; TRBJ2-4 is a better fit for the DNA end. Looked up from germline, CDR1 is SGHTA and CDR2 is FQGNSA. The CDR3 runs to 14 residues. In nucleotides, the CDR3 is TGTGCGGGCATCGGGGGCCGAGCCCAAGACATTCAGTACTTC. The encoded protein is CAGIGGRAQDIQYF.

The chain couples TRBV5-6 to TRBJ2-1; TRBD2 is a possible D gene (6 bases). The CDR3 sequence is 12 residues long. V was clipped by 5 bases and J by 7 bases, with 10 bases between them. CDR1 SGHDT and CDR2 YYEEEE come from the germline V gene. The CDR3 DNA reads TGTGCCAGCAGGGGACTGGTGAATGAGCAGTTCTTC. It is translated as CASRGLVNEQFF.

This clonotype was counted at least ten times. The rearrangement uses TRBV27 and TRBJ1-2, with D possibly being TRBD1 (5 bases). Germline CDR1 is MNHEY and CDR2 is SMNVEV (reference sequence). The CDR3 covers 13 residues. The germline V and J ends were trimmed by 5 bases and 8 bases, with 15 bases remaining between them. The CDR3 is CASSPLDEGGYTF. The CDR3 nucleotides are TGTGCCAGCAGTCCCCTGGACGAGGGGGGCTACACCTTC.

This clonotype is medium-sized in the sample. The chain combines TRBV7-3 with TRBJ2-3; D tentatively fits TRBD1 or TRBD2 (5 bases each). The ends were cut back, 5 bases at V and 0 bases at J, with 9 bases in the middle. The CDR3 is made up of 14 amino acids. Germline values: CDR1 SGHTA, CDR2 FQGTGA. DNA for the CDR3: TGTGCCAGCAGCCCCGGGGCTAGCACAGATACGCAGTATTTT. The encoded protein is CASSPGASTDTQYF.

This rearrangement joins TRBV12-3 or TRBV12-4 to TRBJ1-5, with 9 bases aligning to TRBD1. V lost 6 bases to trimming and J lost 5 bases; unmatched junction nucleotides: 5. The CDR3 loop spans 14 amino acids. Written as DNA, the CDR3 is TGTGCCAGCAGCCCGGACAGGGGAGATCAGCCCCAGCATTTT. It yields the protein CASSPDRGDQPQHF.

V usage is TRBV6-1 and J usage is TRBJ2-2, with 9 positions matching TRBD1. This CDR3 comprises 16 residues. The germline V gene has CDR1 MNHNS and CDR2 SASEGT. The ends lost 7 bases at V and 13 bases at J; junction bases unmatched: 19. DNA of the CDR3: TGTGCCAGCACAGAGTGGGGACAGGGAGGGACAGGGACGCTGTTTTTT. Protein: CASTEWGQGGTGTLFF.

This sequence joins TRBV27 and TRBJ2-5; the match to TRBD2 covers 13 bases. CDR3 size: 14 residues. Trimming at V came to 10 bases and at J to 4 bases, leaving 6 bases not matched to a gene. Germline CDR1 and CDR2: MNHEY and SMNVEV (reference sequence). CDR3 amino acids: CATGTSGIGETQYF. The CDR3 DNA reads TGTGCCACAGGGACTAGCGGGATTGGAGAGACCCAGTACTTC.

Note on this clonotype: The CDR3 does not close with the conserved phenylalanine or tryptophan, likely indicating a read error. The chain is built from TRBV7-2 and TRBJ2-5; 10 positions match TRBD2. Germline-derived CDR1 and CDR2 are SGHTA and FQGNSA. The CDR3 is made up of 16 amino acids. Trimming took 2 bases from V and 7 from J; bases not matched to a gene: 10. CDR3 bases: TGTGCCAGCAGCTTAATGGGTAGCGGGGGGTCAGCGACCCAGTACTCG. Amino acids: CASSLMGSGGSATQYS.

This chain connects TRBV6-1 to TRBJ2-7; TRBD2 is a possible D gene (6 bases). Germline CDR1 and CDR2: MNHNS and SASEGT. CDR3 length equals 13 residues. The germline V and J ends were trimmed by 5 bases and 0 bases, with 8 bases remaining between them. CDR3 protein: CASSRGFSYEQYF. CDR3 nucleotide sequence: TGTGCCAGCAGTCGGGGGTTCTCCTACGAGCAGTACTTC.

This chain uses TRBV10-3 with TRBJ2-5, with 8 bases identical to TRBD1. The CDR3 contains 14 residues. Germline trimming cut 9 bases from V and 5 bases from J; bases unmatched to any gene: 11. Germline V gene sequence: CDR1 ENHRY, CDR2 SYGVKD. DNA for the CDR3: TGTGCCATTCGACCTCAGGGGGCCGGTGAGACCCAGTACTTC. Its protein product is CAIRPQGAGETQYF.

This clonotype was seen ten or more times. The chain links TRBV7-2 to TRBJ2-4; 7 bases fit TRBD1. From germline, CDR1 is SGHTA and CDR2 FQGNSA. There are 16 residues in the CDR3. Germline trimming cut 5 bases from V and 8 bases from J; bases unmatched to any gene: 15. CDR3 coding DNA: TGTGCCAGCAGCCGAGGGCACAGGGGAAATGGAGACATTCAGTACTTC. Its protein product is CASSRGHRGNGDIQYF.

In the case of this clonotype: One end of the junction varies from germline; a read error may be responsible. The rearrangement links TRBV11-2 to TRBJ2-2; D remains ambiguous. The CDR3 loop spans 13 amino acids. Per germline, CDR1 SGHAT and CDR2 FQNNGV. CDR3 nucleotide sequence: TGTGCCACACGCAGTGTGAACACCGGTGCGCTGTATTTT. Translated: CATRSVNTGALYF.

Turning to this clonotype: Germline and junction disagree at one end, which may indicate a read error. The chain employs TRBV27 and TRBJ2-1; 7 bases align to TRBD2. The assigned J gene may be wrong: the sequence end matches TRBJ2-5 better. CDR3 length: 11 amino acids. Germline lookup yields CDR1 MNHEY and CDR2 SMNVEV (reference sequence). CDR3 protein: CAGSGGDTQYF. CDR3 sequence (DNA): TGTGCCGGCAGTGGGGGGGACACCCAGTACTTC.

CDR3 in amino acids: CASSWTGLNEQYF. The CDR3 DNA sequence: TGTGCCAGCAGCTGGACCGGGTTAAATGAGCAGTACTTC. The rearrangement uses TRBV7-8 and TRBJ2-1; D gene ambiguous. The J call is doubtful: the DNA matches TRBJ2-7 better. Germline-derived CDR1 and CDR2 are SGHVS and FQNEAQ. The CDR3 sequence is 13 residues long.

The chain couples TRBV7-2 to TRBJ2-3; D perhaps matches TRBD2 (6 bases). The assigned J gene may be wrong: the sequence end matches TRBJ2-7 better. This CDR3 contains 15 residues. Germline lookup yields CDR1 SGHTA and CDR2 FQGNSA. The CDR3 DNA follows: TGTGCCAGCAGCTCGGGGCCGGGAGACAAAGACACGCAGTACTTC. It codes for CASSSGPGDKDTQYF.

The CDR3 loop reads CASSLGQLVASTIYF. CDR3 in DNA: TGTGCCAGCAGCTTAGGCCAGCTAGTAGCTAGCACCATATATTTT. This chain joins TRBV7-9 and TRBJ1-3; no definite D call. In germline, CDR1 is SEHNR, CDR2 FQNEAQ (reference sequence). The CDR3 contains 15 residues. V lost 1 base and J 9 bases, leaving 16 bases between the germline ends. Drawing the rest from reference TRBV7-9 and TRBJ1-3, the complete variable domain is DTGVSQNPRHKITKRGQNVTFRCDPISEHNRLYWYRQTLGQGPEFLTYFQNEAQLEKSRLLSDRFSAERPKGSFSTLEIQRTEQGDSAMYLCASSLGQLVASTIYFGEGSWLTVV.

The gene calls are TRBV12-3 or TRBV12-4 and TRBJ1-1, with a weak D call TRBD1 (6 bases). The CDR3 is made up of 15 amino acids. With 4 bases removed from V and 3 bases from J, the gap between germline ends came to 15 bases. The CDR3 DNA follows: TGTGCCAGCAGTTCCGAAGGGGGGGCGGACACTGAAGCTTTCTTT. It encodes CASSSEGGADTEAFF.

V is TRBV7-9 and J is TRBJ2-7, with D tentatively TRBD1 or TRBD2 (6 bases each). In germline, CDR1 is SEHNR, CDR2 FQNEAQ (reference sequence). This CDR3 has 15 residues. Trimming stripped 1 base from V and 2 bases from J, with 12 bases between. In DNA, the CDR3 is TGTGCCAGCAGCTTAGTGGAGGGGGTTGCCTACGAGCAGTACTTC. It is translated as CASSLVEGVAYEQYF.